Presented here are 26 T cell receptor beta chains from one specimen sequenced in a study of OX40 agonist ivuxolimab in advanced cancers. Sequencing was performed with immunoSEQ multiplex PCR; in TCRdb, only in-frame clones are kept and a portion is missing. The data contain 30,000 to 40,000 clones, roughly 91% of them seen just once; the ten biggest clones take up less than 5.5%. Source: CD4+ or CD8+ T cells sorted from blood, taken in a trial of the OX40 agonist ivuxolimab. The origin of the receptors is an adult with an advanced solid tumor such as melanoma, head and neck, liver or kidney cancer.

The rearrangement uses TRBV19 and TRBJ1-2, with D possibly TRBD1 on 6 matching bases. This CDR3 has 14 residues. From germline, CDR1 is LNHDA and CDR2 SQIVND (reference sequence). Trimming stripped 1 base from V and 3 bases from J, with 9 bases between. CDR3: CASSIGTDYYGYTF. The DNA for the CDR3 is TGTGCCAGTAGTATAGGGACAGACTACTATGGCTACACCTTC.

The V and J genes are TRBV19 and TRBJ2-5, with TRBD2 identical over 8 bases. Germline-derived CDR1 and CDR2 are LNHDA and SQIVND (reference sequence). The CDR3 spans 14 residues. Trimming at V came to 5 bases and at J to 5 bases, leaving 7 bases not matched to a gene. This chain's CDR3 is CASSDGRARETQYF. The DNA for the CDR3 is TGTGCCAGTAGTGACGGGAGGGCCCGGGAGACCCAGTACTTC.

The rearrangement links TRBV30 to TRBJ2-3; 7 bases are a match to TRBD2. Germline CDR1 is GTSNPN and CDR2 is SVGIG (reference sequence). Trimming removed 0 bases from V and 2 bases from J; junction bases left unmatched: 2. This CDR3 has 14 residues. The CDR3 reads CAWSVSGLTDTQYF. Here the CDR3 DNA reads TGTGCCTGGAGTGTTAGCGGGCTCACAGATACGCAGTATTTT.

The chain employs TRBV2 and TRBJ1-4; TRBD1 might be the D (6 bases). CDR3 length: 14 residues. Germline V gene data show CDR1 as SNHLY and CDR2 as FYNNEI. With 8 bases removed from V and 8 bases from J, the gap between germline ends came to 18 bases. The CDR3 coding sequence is TGTGCCAGCGCGAGACAGGAGGGTCGGGAAAAACTGTTTTTT. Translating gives CASARQEGREKLFF.

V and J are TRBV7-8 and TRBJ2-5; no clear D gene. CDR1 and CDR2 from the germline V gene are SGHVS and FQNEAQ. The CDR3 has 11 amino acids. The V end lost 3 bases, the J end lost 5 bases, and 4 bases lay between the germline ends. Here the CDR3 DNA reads TGTGCCAGCAGCTTTTCCGAGACCCAGTACTTC. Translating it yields CASSFSETQYF.

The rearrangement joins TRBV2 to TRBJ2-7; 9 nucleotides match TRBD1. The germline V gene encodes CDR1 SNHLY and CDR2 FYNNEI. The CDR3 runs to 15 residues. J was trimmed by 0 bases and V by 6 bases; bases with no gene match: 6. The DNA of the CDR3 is TGTGCCAGCAGATGGGACAGGGAAAGCTCCTACGAGCAGTACTTC. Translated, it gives CASRWDRESSYEQYF.

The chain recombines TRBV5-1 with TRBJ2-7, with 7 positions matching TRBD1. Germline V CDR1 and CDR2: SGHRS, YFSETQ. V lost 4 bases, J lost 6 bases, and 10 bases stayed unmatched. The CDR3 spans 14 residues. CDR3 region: CASSDLQGPSEQYF. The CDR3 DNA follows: TGCGCCAGCAGCGATTTACAGGGGCCCAGCGAGCAGTACTTC.

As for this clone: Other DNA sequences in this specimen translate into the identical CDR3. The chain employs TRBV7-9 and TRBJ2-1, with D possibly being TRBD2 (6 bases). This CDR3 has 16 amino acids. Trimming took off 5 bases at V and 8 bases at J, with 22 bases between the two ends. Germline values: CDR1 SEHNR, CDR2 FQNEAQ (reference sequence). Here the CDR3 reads CASSRRSGRAVDEQFF. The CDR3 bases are TGTGCCAGCAGCCGCCGTAGCGGAAGGGCCGTGGATGAGCAGTTCTTC.

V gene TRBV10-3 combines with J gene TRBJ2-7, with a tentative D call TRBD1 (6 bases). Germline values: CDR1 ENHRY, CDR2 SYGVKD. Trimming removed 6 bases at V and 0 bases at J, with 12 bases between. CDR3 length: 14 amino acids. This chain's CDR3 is CAIRPGQTSYEQYF. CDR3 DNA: TGTGCCATCAGGCCGGGACAAACCTCCTACGAGCAGTACTTC.

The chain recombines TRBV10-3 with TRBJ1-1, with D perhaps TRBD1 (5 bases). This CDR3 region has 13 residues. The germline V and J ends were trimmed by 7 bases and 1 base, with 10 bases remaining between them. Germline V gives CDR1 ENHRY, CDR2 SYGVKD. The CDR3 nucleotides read TGTGCCATCAATAGGGGCGCGAACACTGAAGCTTTCTTT. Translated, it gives CAINRGANTEAFF.

CDR3 loop: CAWNLGPAGTYEQYF. CDR3 DNA sequence: TGTGCCTGGAACTTGGGACCTGCAGGCACCTACGAGCAGTACTTC. The chain couples TRBV30 to TRBJ2-7; perhaps D is TRBD1 or TRBD2 (5 bases each). The length of the CDR3 is 15 residues. Per germline, CDR1 GTSNPN and CDR2 SVGIG (reference sequence). V dropped 4 bases and J dropped 2 bases, with 18 bases sitting between them. The full variable domain, with the rest looked up from reference TRBV30 and TRBJ2-7, is SQTIHQWPATLVQPVGSPLSLECTVEGTSNPNLYWYRQAAGRGLQLLFYSVGIGQISSEVPQNLSASRPQDRQFILSSKKLLLSDSGFYLCAWNLGPAGTYEQYFGPGTRLTVT.

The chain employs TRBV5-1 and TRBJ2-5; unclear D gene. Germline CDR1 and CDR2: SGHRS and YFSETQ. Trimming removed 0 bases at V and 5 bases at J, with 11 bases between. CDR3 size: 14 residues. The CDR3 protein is CASSLDSPMETQYF. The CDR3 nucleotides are TGCGCCAGCAGCTTGGACTCCCCCATGGAGACCCAGTACTTC.

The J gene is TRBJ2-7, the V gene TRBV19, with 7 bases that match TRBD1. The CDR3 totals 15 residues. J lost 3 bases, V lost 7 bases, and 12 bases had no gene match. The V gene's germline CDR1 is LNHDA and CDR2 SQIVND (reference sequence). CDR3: CASTDRQGGVYEQYF. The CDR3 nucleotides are TGTGCCAGTACAGACCGACAGGGTGGGGTCTACGAGCAGTACTTC. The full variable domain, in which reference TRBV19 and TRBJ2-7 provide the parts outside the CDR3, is DGGITQSPKYLFRKEGQNVTLSCEQNLNHDAMYWYRQDPGQGLRLIYYSQIVNDFQKGDIAEGYSVSREKKESFPLTVTSAQKNPTAFYLCASTDRQGGVYEQYFGPGTRLTVT.

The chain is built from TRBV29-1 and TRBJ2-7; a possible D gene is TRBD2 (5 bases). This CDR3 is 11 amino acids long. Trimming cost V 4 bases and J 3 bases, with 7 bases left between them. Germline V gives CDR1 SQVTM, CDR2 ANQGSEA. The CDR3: CSVVLGYEQYF. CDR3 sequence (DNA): TGCAGCGTTGTACTAGGCTACGAGCAGTACTTC.

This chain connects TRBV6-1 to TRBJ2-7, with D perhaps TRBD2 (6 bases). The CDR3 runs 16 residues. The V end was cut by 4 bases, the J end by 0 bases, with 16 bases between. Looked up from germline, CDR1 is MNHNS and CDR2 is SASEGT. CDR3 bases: TGTGCCAGCAGTGGACGTAGGGAGGTGGCCTCCTACGAGCAGTACTTC. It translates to CASSGRREVASYEQYF.

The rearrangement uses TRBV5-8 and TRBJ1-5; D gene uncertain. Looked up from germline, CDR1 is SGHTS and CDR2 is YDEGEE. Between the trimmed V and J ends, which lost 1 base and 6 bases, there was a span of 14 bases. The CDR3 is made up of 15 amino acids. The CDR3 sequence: CASSLSLGFPQPQHF. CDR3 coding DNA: TGTGCCAGCAGCTTGAGTCTAGGGTTTCCTCAGCCCCAGCATTTT.

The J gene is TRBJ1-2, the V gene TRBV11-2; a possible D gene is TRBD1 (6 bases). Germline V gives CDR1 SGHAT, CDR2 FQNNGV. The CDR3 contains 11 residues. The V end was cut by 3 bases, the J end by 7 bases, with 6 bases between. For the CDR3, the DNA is TGTGCCAGCAGCTTCAGGGGTGGCTACACCTTC. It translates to CASSFRGGYTF.

The CDR3 DNA follows: TGTGCCAGCTCACAGACCGCCTACGAGCAGTACTTC. Its translation is CASSQTAYEQYF. The chain couples TRBV25-1 to TRBJ2-7; D ambiguous. V gave up 8 bases and J gave up 2 bases, with 10 bases separating them. The CDR3 covers 12 residues. Germline CDR1 and CDR2: MGHDK and SYGVNS.

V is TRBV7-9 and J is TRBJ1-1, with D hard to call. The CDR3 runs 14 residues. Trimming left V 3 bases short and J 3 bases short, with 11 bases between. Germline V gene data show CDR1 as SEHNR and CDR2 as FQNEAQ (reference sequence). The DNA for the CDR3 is TGTGCCAGCAGCTTCACGGGAGTGGACACTGAAGCTTTCTTT. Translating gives CASSFTGVDTEAFF.

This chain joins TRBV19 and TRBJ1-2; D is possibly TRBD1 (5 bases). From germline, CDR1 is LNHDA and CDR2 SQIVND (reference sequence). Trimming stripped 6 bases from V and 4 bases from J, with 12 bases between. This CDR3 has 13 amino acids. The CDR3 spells CASSPDSTYGYTF. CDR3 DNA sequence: TGTGCCAGTAGCCCCGACAGTACCTATGGCTACACCTTC.

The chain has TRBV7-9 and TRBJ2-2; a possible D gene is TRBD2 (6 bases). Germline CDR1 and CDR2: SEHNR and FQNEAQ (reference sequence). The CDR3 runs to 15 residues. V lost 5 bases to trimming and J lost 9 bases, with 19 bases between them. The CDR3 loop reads CASSNGGAGTRELFF. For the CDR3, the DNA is TGTGCCAGCAGCAATGGAGGGGCCGGGACCAGGGAGCTGTTTTTT.

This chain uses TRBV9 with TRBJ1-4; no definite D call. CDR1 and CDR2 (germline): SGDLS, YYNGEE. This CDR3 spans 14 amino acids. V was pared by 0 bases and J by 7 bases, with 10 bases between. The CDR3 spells CASSVAEGSEKLFF. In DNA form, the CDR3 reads TGTGCCAGCAGCGTAGCCGAAGGGTCTGAAAAACTGTTTTTT.

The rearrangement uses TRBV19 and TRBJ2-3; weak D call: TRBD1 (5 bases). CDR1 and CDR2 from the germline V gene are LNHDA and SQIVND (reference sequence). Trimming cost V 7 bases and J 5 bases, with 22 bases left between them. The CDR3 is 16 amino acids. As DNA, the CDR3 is TGTGCCAGTAAGGGAACAGGAGTACCAAGTTTAGATACGCAGTATTTT. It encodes CASKGTGVPSLDTQYF.

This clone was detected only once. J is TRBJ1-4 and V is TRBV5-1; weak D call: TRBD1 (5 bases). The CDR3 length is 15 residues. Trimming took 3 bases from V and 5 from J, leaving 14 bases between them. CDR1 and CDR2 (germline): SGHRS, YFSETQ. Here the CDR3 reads CASSSQGRANEKLFF. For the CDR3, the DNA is TGCGCCAGCAGCTCCCAGGGACGGGCGAATGAAAAACTGTTTTTT.

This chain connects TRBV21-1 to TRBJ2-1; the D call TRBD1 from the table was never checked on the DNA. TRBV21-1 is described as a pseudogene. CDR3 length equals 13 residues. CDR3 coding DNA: TGTGCCATCAGGGACAGGGACCACAATGAGCAGTTCTTC. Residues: CAIRDRDHNEQFF.

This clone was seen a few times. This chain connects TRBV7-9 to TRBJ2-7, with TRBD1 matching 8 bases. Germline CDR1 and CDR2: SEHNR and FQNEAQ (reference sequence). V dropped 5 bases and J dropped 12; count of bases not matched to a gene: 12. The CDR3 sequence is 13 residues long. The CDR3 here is CASSPPDREYPYF. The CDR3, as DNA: TGTGCCAGCAGCCCCCCGGACAGGGAATACCCGTACTTC.